This T cell receptor (beta chain) was sequenced in a study of blood T cell repertoires in COVID-19. Background on the study: Collection of acute and convalescent COVID-19 samples took place in the United States, Italy and Spain. In each case, the material was cDNA or gDNA derived from T cells, B-cell-depleted T cells, or PBMCs.

This table comes from immunoSEQ multiplex PCR, and its TCRdb copy is limited to in-frame clones, with some not included. The table shows approximately 84,000 clones, with about 90% occurring only once. The CDR3 extends over 14 amino acids. Trimming removed 7 bases from V and 6 bases from J; junction bases left unmatched: 7. Germline V lookup: CDR1 WSHSY, CDR2 SAAADI. V is TRBV10-2 and J is TRBJ2-2; 8 positions match TRBD2. The specimen was peripheral blood. The TCR was taken from a human donor with active COVID-19. The donor label of this sample is uncertain. In DNA, the CDR3 is TGCGCCAGCAATGGAGCGGGGGTCTCCGGGGAGCTGTTTTTT. Protein sequence: CASNGAGVSGELFF.